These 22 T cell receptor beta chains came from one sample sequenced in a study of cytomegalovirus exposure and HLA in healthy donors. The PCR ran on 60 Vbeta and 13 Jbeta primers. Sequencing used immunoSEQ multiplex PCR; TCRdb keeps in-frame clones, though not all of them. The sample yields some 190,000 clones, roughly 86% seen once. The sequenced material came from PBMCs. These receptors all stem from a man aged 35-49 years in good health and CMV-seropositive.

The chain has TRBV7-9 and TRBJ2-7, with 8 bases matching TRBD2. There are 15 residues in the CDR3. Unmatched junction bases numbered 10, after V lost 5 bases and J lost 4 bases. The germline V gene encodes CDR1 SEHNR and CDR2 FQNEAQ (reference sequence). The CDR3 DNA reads TGTGCCAGCAGCGGGACACACGGGGGGGCGTACGAGCAGTACTTC. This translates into CASSGTHGGAYEQYF.

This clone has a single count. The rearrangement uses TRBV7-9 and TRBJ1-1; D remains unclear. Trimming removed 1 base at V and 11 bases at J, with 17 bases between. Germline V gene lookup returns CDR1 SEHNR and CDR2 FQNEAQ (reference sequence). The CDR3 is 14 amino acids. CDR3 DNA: TGTGCCAGCAGCTTAGTGGAGGGCAACTCTCTGGCTTTCTTT. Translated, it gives CASSLVEGNSLAFF.

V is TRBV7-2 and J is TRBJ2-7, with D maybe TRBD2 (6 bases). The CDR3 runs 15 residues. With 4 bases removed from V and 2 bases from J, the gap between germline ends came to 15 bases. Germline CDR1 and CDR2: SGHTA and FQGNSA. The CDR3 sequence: CASSSAGGRTYEQYF. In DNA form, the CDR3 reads TGTGCCAGCAGCTCCGCTGGGGGGAGGACCTACGAGCAGTACTTC.

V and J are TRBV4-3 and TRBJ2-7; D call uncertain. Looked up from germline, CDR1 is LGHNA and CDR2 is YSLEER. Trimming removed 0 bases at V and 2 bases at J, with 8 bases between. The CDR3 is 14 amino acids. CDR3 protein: CASSQDQSTYEQYF. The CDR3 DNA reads TGCGCCAGCAGCCAAGATCAGTCAACCTACGAGCAGTACTTC.

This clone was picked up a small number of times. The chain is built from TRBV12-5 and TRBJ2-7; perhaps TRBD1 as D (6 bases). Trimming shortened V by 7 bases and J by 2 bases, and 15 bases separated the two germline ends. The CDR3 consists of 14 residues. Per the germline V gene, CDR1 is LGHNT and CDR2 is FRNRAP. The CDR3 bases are TGTGCTAGTGCCAGCAGGGGACCCCCCTACGAGCAGTACTTC. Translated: CASASRGPPYEQYF.

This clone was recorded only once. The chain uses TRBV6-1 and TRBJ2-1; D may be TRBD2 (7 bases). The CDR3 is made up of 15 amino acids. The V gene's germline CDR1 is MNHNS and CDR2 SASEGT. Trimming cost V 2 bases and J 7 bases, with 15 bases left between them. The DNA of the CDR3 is TGTGCCAGCAGTGAAAGGGGGGGGCTTTGGAATGAGCAGTTCTTC. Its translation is CASSERGGLWNEQFF.

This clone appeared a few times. The CDR3 is CASSQAGYVDEQFF. The CDR3 region has the DNA TGTGCCAGCAGCCAAGCAGGGTACGTGGATGAGCAGTTCTTC. This rearrangement joins TRBV4-2 to TRBJ2-1; the D gene is possibly TRBD1 (5 bases). The CDR3 length is 14 residues. Looked up from germline, CDR1 is LGHNA and CDR2 is YNFKEQ. Deletions cut 1 base from V and 8 bases from J, with 12 bases between.

CDR3 bases: TGTGCCAGCAGCTTAGGGGCCTCGGGGACAGACTACTATGGCTACACCTTC. The encoded protein is CASSLGASGTDYYGYTF. V usage is TRBV11-2 and J usage is TRBJ1-2, with 7 nucleotides matching TRBD1. CDR1 is SGHAT and CDR2 is FQNNGV in the germline V gene. The CDR3 length is 17 residues. The V segment lost 1 base and the J segment 3 bases; nucleotides outside the gene matches: 11.

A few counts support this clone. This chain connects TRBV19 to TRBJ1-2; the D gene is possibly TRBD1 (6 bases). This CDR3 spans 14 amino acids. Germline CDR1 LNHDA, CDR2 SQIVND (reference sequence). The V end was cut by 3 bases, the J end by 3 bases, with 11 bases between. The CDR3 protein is CASSMRGLDYGYTF. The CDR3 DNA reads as TGTGCCAGTAGTATGAGGGGGTTGGACTATGGCTACACCTTC.

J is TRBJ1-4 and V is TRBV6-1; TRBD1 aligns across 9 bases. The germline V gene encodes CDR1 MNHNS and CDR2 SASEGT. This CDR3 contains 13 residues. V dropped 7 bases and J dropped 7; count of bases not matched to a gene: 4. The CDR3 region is CASNRGPGEKLFF. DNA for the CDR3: TGTGCCAGCAACAGGGGGCCCGGTGAAAAACTGTTTTTT.

The CDR3 DNA reads as TGTGCCTGGACCCGAAAATCCGAGCAGTACTTC. Translation gives CAWTRKSEQYF. This chain uses TRBV30 with TRBJ2-5; D is unclear. The assigned J gene may be wrong: the sequence end matches TRBJ2-7 better. This CDR3 spans 11 amino acids. The germline V gene encodes CDR1 GTSNPN and CDR2 SVGIG (reference sequence).

The CDR3 here is CASSLVVGVGTEAFF. CDR3 in DNA: TGCGCCAGCAGCTTGGTAGTCGGGGTAGGGACTGAAGCTTTCTTT. The chain uses TRBV5-1 and TRBJ1-1; D unresolved. V shed 0 bases and J shed 5 bases, with 14 bases lying between them. Germline loops: CDR1 SGHRS, CDR2 YFSETQ. This CDR3 contains 15 residues.

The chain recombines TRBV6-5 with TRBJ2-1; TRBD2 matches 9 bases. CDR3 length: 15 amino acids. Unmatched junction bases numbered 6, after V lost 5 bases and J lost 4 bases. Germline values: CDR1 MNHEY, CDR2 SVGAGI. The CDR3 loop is CASSTGTSQYNEQFF. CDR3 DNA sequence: TGTGCCAGCAGTACCGGGACTAGCCAGTACAATGAGCAGTTCTTC.

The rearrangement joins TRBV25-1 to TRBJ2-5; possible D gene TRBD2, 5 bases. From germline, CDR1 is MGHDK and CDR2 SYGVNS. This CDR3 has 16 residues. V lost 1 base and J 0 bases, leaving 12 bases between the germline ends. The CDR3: CASSEWGVMYQETQYF. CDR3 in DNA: TGTGCCAGCAGTGAATGGGGAGTCATGTACCAAGAGACCCAGTACTTC.

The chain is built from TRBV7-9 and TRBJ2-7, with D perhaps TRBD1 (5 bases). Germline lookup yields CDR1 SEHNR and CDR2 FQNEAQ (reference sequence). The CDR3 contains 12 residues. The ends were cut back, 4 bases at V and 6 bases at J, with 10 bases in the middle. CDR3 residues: CASSYQGPEQYF. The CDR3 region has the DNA TGTGCCAGCAGCTACCAGGGTCCCGAGCAGTACTTC.

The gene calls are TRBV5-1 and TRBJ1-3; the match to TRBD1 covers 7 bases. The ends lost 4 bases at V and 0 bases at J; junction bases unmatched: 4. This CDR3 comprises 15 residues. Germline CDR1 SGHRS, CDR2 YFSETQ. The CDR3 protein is CASSRGDSSGNTIYF. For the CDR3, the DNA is TGCGCCAGCAGCAGGGGGGACAGCTCTGGAAACACCATATATTTT.

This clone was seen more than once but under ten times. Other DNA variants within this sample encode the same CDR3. CDR3 region: CASSLSGTSGYEQYF. The CDR3 bases are TGTGCCAGCAGTTTATCGGGGACTAGCGGCTACGAGCAGTACTTC. This sequence joins TRBV27 and TRBJ2-7; 11 bases line up with TRBD2. V dropped 0 bases and J dropped 3; count of bases not matched to a gene: 1. The CDR3 consists of 15 residues. CDR1 MNHEY and CDR2 SMNVEV come from the germline V gene (reference sequence).

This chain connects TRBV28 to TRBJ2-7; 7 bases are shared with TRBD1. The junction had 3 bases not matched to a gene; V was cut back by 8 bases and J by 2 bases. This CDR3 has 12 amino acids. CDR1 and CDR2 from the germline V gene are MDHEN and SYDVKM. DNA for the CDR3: TGTGCCAGCCGAACAGGGGCCTACGAGCAGTACTTC. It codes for CASRTGAYEQYF.

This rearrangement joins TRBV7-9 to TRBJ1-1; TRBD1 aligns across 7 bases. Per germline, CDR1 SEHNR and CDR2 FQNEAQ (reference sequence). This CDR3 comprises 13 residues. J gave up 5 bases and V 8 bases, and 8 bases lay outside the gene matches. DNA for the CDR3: TGTGCCAGCGCTCAGGGGGTAAGGACTGAAGCTTTCTTT. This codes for CASAQGVRTEAFF.

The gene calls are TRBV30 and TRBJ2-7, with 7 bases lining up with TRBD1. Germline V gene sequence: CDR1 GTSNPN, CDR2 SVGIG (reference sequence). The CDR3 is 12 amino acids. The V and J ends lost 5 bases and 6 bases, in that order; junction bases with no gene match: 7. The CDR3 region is CAWGWTGGEQYF. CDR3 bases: TGTGCCTGGGGATGGACAGGCGGCGAGCAGTACTTC.

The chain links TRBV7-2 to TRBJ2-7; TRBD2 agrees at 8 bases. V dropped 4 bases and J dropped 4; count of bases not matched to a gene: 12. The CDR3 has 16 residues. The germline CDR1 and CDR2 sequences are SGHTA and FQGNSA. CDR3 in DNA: TGTGCCAGCAGCTCGAGTAGGAGCGGGAGAGGTTACGAGCAGTACTTC. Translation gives CASSSSRSGRGYEQYF.

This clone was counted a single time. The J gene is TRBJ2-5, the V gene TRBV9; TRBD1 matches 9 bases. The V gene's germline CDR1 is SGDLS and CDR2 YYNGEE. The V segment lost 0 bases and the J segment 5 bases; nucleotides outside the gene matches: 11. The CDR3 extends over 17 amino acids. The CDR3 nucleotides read TGTGCCAGCAGCGTAGGGGTTGGGGACAGGGCGGGGGAGACCCAGTACTTC. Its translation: CASSVGVGDRAGETQYF.